The 15 T cell receptor beta chains reported below all come from one sample, sequenced in a study of OX40 agonist ivuxolimab in advanced cancers. This table comes from immunoSEQ multiplex PCR, and its TCRdb copy is limited to in-frame clones, with some not included. The sample consists of roughly 41,000 clones, roughly four fifths of them appearing once. The source material was CD4+ or CD8+ T cells sorted from blood, sampled in a trial of the OX40 agonist ivuxolimab. These receptors were collected from an adult with an advanced solid tumor such as melanoma, head and neck, liver or kidney cancer.

The chain couples TRBV6-1 to TRBJ2-1; TRBD1 aligns across 10 bases. V shed 6 bases and J 8 bases; nucleotides not matched to a gene: 4. Per the germline V gene, CDR1 is MNHNS and CDR2 is SASEGT. The CDR3 contains 13 residues. The CDR3 DNA is TGTGCCAGCAGCGGACAGGGGGGCGATGAGCAGTTCTTC. This translates into CASSGQGGDEQFF.

The chain is built from TRBV5-6 and TRBJ1-1, with 8 bases identical to TRBD1. V lost 5 bases and J lost 0; bases outside the gene matches: 6. The CDR3 covers 15 residues. Germline V CDR1 and CDR2: SGHDT, YYEEEE. CDR3 loop: CASSRQGNMNTEAFF. In nucleotides, the CDR3 is TGTGCCAGCAGTCGACAGGGGAACATGAACACTGAAGCTTTCTTT. Complete variable domain (other parts from reference TRBV5-6 and TRBJ1-1): DAGVTQSPTHLIKTRGQQVTLRCSPKSGHDTVSWYQQALGQGPQFIFQYYEEEERQRGNFPDRFSGHQFPNYSSELNVNALLLGDSALYLCASSRQGNMNTEAFFGQGTRLTVV.

This rearrangement joins TRBV4-1 to TRBJ2-1, with D perhaps matching TRBD2 (6 bases). From germline, CDR1 is MGHRA and CDR2 YSYEKL. The V end lost 7 bases, the J end lost 10 bases, and 11 bases lay between the germline ends. The CDR3 loop spans 11 amino acids. The DNA of the CDR3 is TGCGCCAGCATGTCCCGGGGGGAGCAGTTCTTC. Amino acids: CASMSRGEQFF.

This chain's CDR3 is CASSREAGHGYTF. The CDR3 nucleotides are TGCGCCAGCAGTAGGGAGGCAGGGCATGGCTACACCTTC. J is TRBJ1-2 and V is TRBV5-1; D perhaps matches TRBD1 (5 bases). Trimming stripped 5 bases from V and 6 bases from J, with 14 bases between. CDR1 SGHRS and CDR2 YFSETQ come from the germline V gene. The CDR3 spans 13 residues.

The chain employs TRBV28 and TRBJ1-2; D unresolved. Germline V gives CDR1 MDHEN, CDR2 SYDVKM. V was clipped by 3 bases and J by 2 bases, with 4 bases between them. This CDR3 is built from 12 residues. The CDR3 spells CASSFQNYGYTF. For the CDR3, the DNA is TGTGCCAGCAGTTTCCAGAACTATGGCTACACCTTC.

This clone was recorded only once. The gene calls are TRBV5-4 and TRBJ2-1; TRBD2 agrees at 12 bases. Trimming removed 4 bases from V and 4 bases from J; junction bases left unmatched: 6. Germline V lookup: CDR1 SGHNT, CDR2 YYREEE (reference sequence). This CDR3 contains 16 residues. The CDR3 here is CASSPSGGARYNEQFF. For the CDR3, the DNA is TGTGCCAGCAGCCCTAGCGGGGGGGCAAGGTACAATGAGCAGTTCTTC.

J is TRBJ1-4 and V is TRBV6-1, with D unclear. Trimming removed 3 bases at V and 5 bases at J, with 13 bases between. This CDR3 is built from 15 residues. Germline lookup yields CDR1 MNHNS and CDR2 SASEGT. As DNA, the CDR3 is TGTGCCAGCAGTGACAGGCCCTTGCCGAATGAAAAACTGTTTTTT. This gives the protein CASSDRPLPNEKLFF.

The chain is built from TRBV2 and TRBJ2-7; D perhaps matches TRBD1 (7 bases). Trimming pared 6 bases from V and 6 bases from J, leaving 12 bases between. The CDR3 loop spans 12 amino acids. CDR1 and CDR2 from the germline V gene are SNHLY and FYNNEI. CDR3 residues: CASRSQGGEQYF. CDR3 DNA: TGTGCCAGCAGATCCCAGGGGGGCGAGCAGTACTTC. The whole variable domain, remainder taken from reference TRBV2 and TRBJ2-7, is EPEVTQTPSHQVTQMGQEVILRCVPISNHLYFYWYRQILGQKVEFLVSFYNNEISEKSEIFDDQFSVERPDGSNFTLKIRSTKLEDSAMYFCASRSQGGEQYFGPGTRLTVT.

J is TRBJ1-6 and V is TRBV9, with D possibly TRBD1 on 5 matching bases. The CDR3 is 13 residues long. Germline CDR1 and CDR2: SGDLS and YYNGEE. Trimming cost V 6 bases and J 6 bases, with 10 bases left between them. The CDR3 DNA reads as TGTGCCAGCACCCCGGGGCGTAATTCACCCCTCCACTTT. It yields the protein CASTPGRNSPLHF.

The gene calls are TRBV4-3 and TRBJ2-3; no clear D gene. Between the trimmed V and J ends, which lost 0 bases and 4 bases, there was a span of 8 bases. The length of the CDR3 is 14 residues. CDR1 is LGHNA, CDR2 YSLEER, per germline. CDR3 protein: CASSQEGRADTQYF. The CDR3, as DNA: TGCGCCAGCAGCCAAGAAGGACGGGCAGATACGCAGTATTTT.

The table lists this clone with a few counts. The CDR3 spells CASRIGTGSYEQYF. The CDR3 bases are TGTGCCAGCAGGATCGGGACAGGGTCCTACGAGCAGTACTTC. The rearrangement links TRBV2 to TRBJ2-7, with 9 bases matching TRBD1. Unmatched junction bases numbered 4, after V lost 6 bases and J lost 1 base. Germline V gene data show CDR1 as SNHLY and CDR2 as FYNNEI. The CDR3 totals 14 residues.

This sequence joins TRBV19 and TRBJ1-2, with 11 bases matching TRBD1. The CDR3 runs 14 residues. Germline lookup yields CDR1 LNHDA and CDR2 SQIVND (reference sequence). V lost 5 bases to trimming and J lost 3 bases; unmatched junction nucleotides: 2. The CDR3 sequence: CASSGTGGYYGYTF. CDR3 nucleotides: TGTGCCAGTAGTGGGACAGGGGGATACTATGGCTACACCTTC.

The rearrangement joins TRBV7-8 to TRBJ2-2; TRBD2 is a possible D gene (6 bases). Germline V gene lookup returns CDR1 SGHVS and CDR2 FQNEAQ. With 5 bases removed from V and 0 bases from J, the gap between germline ends came to 16 bases. The CDR3 consists of 17 residues. CDR3: CASSPNSGRTNTGELFF. The CDR3 DNA follows: TGTGCCAGCAGCCCAAACTCAGGGAGGACGAACACCGGGGAGCTGTTTTTT. The full variable domain, rest sourced from reference TRBV7-8 and TRBJ2-2, is GAGVSQSPRYKVAKRGQDVALRCDPISGHVSLFWYQQALGQGPEFLTYFQNEAQLDKSGLPSDRFFAERPEGSVSTLKIQRTQQEDSAVYLCASSPNSGRTNTGELFFGEGSRLTVL.

This chain connects TRBV15 to TRBJ1-2; no clear D gene. The CDR3 is made up of 15 amino acids. V lost 0 bases to trimming and J lost 8 bases, with 16 bases between them. Germline CDR1 is LNHNV and CDR2 is YYDKDF (reference sequence). The CDR3 nucleotides are TGTGCCACCAGCAGAGATTCCACCCGCACCCTAGGCTACACCTTC. The encoded protein is CATSRDSTRTLGYTF.

The chain employs TRBV6-6 and TRBJ1-1; 7 bases fit TRBD1. There are 12 residues in the CDR3. V shed 5 bases and J 13 bases; nucleotides not matched to a gene: 10. CDR1 MNHNY and CDR2 SVGAGI come from the germline V gene (reference sequence). DNA of the CDR3: TGTGCCAGCAGTCCTTTAGACAGGGAGGGTTTCTTT. Protein product: CASSPLDREGFF.